A selection of T cell receptor beta chains follows, all from one sample in a study of CD8 T cells in Susac syndrome. MiXCR, run by TCRdb on the immunoSEQ multiplex PCR reads, gives a single entry per CDR3 protein. The sample lists some 300,000 distinct CDR3 sequences; 65% to 90% were seen once. The sample comprised CD8+ T cells from PBMCs. These receptors were obtained from a human donor with multiple sclerosis. CDR3s leave out the opening cysteine and the closing phenylalanine or tryptophan. D genes are given only for firm matches.

J	D	V	CDR3
TRBJ1-2	.	TRBV28	ASSLMEVGYGYT
TRBJ1-1	.	TRBV5-6	ASSLGDSLEAF
TRBJ1-2	.	TRBV7-9	ASFGGAGGYT
TRBJ2-1	TRBD2	TRBV7-9	ASSAKTGTSGTSYNEQF
TRBJ2-7	TRBD2	TRBV11-2	ATTRLAGFYEQY
TRBJ2-4	TRBD2	TRBV25-1	ASSTSGAILAKNIQY
TRBJ1-2	.	TRBV28	ASSLWATALNYGYT
TRBJ2-1	.	TRBV2	ASRDPAGQGYNEQF
TRBJ2-6	.	TRBV29-1	SVESWGTGANVLT
TRBJ1-4	.	TRBV5-5	ASSLYSTNEKLF
TRBJ2-7	.	TRBV7-9	ASSFPRGSYGSDLYEQY
TRBJ1-5	TRBD1	TRBV18	ASSPGGQGSILSNQPQH